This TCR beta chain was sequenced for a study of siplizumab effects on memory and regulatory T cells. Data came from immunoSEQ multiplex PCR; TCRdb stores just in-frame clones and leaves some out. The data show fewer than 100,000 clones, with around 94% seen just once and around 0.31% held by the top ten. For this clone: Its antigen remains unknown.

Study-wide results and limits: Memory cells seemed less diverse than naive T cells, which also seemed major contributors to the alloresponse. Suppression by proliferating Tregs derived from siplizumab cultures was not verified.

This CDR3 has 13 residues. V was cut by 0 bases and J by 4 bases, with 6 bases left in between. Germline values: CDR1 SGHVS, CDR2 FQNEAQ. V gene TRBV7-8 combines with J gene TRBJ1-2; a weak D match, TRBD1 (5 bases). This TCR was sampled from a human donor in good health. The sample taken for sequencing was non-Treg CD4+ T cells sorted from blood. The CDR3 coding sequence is TGTGCCAGCAGCTTAGCGGGGGGCTATGGCTACACCTTC. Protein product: CASSLAGGYGYTF.